This T cell receptor (beta chain) was found in a study of blood T cell repertoires in COVID-19 (dated by TCRdb to 2018 to 2020). Background for the entire study: Samples covering the acute and convalescent phases of COVID-19 were provided by collaborators in the United States, Italy and Spain. Nearly every sample came with metadata listing a de-identified subject ID, COVID-19 status, age in years and sex. The material from the prospective study consisted of cDNA or gDNA derived from T cells, B-cell-depleted T cells, or PBMCs. The samples were drawn from two sources: the first 160 participants of the ongoing ImmuneRACE study, and about 1,300 subjects contributed by 6 global collaborators. Deeply sampled blood TCRbeta repertoires from subjects exposed to, actively infected with, or recovered from COVID-19 were included in the dataset. HLA class I and class II types, where available, came from metadata supplied by the sample provider rather than from assay-based typing. The repertoires were made available in a free public database intended to serve as a resource for research on the immune response to SARS-CoV-2. Here is what the overall study found, with its caveats: How much clinical and demographic metadata was included differed by source and by participant, and the metadata was provided uncurated.

TCRbeta CDR3 regions were amplified from genomic DNA using the immunoSEQ Assay, a bias-controlled multiplex PCR. The paper's processing steps were these. The number of nucleated cells in each sample was estimated by amplification of reference gene primers within the assay. Sequence reads were collapsed and filtered to measure the absolute abundance of every unique TCRbeta CDR3 rearrangement. For each sample, productive Simpson clonality was calculated as the square root of Simpson's diversity index across productive rearrangements. This immuneACCESS table, as held by TCRdb, lists in-frame sequences with V and J called but not all clones. Of the missing ones, under half trace to an unresolved V gene in checked studies; the others have no known cause. D and trimming were read from the DNA, whereas the V and J calls and clone size are those reported in that table. The sample includes over 400,000 clones, with roughly 85% observed a single time. Approximately 3.4% of the sample is in the top ten clones.

Comments on this clone: Its antigen is currently not known. Base qualities are not recorded, but no much larger clone differs from it by a single base.

Whole blood was collected in K2EDTA tubes by collaborating institutions according to the institutions' own protocols. For TCRbeta analysis, collaborator samples were shipped as frozen whole blood, as isolated PBMCs, or as DNA extracted from either sample type. The germline V gene yields SGDLS for CDR1 and YYNGEE for CDR2. The CDR3, cysteine through phenylalanine, is 14 amino acids long. The only DNA kept is the CDR3, 42 bases in frame from the first base. Trimming accounts for 2 bases at V and 8 bases at J, while the number of junction bases matched to no gene is 8. This sequence was found in a human donor in a cohort sampled during active COVID-19. The chain was built from TRBV9 and TRBJ2-3; the central 7 bases match TRBD1. The sequenced sample consisted of peripheral blood. The sequenced DNA: TGTGCCAGCAGCGTGGGACAGTTTTCGGTTACGCAGTATTTT. Translated, this is CASSVGQFSVTQYF.